The TCR beta chain described here comes from a study of neurological immune-mediated disorders (dated 2019 in TCRdb). In the study overall: Of the approximately 34 multiple sclerosis patients, around 30 had relapsing-remitting MS and 3 had secondary progressive MS. Peripheral blood TCR-beta repertoires from patients with HTLV-I-associated myelopathy (HAM/TSP), patients with multiple sclerosis, and healthy controls were compared in the study using UMI-based sequencing. The 95 to 110 TCR-beta libraries covered PBMC samples along with longitudinal samples, technical triplicates, and paired sorted CD4+ and CD8+ T-cell subsets. The cohort was made up of 68 subjects, consisting of 15 or so HAM/TSP patients, about 34 multiple sclerosis patients and about 20 healthy controls.

On the study overall, not on this receptor specifically: No clinical or MRI features were associated with the MS cluster, and the authors said that larger cohorts are needed. No identical CDR3 amino acid sequences were found to be shared among expanded clones across subjects, suggesting that TCR-beta repertoires were private in all groups. In a phylogenetic analysis, the repertoires of 18 out of 34 MS patients fell into a single cluster of related CDR3 sequences, pointing to a possible signature at the repertoire level. TCR clonal expansion was highest in HAM/TSP patients and lowest in MS patients, with MS patients falling below even healthy controls.

This clonotype came up many times. The antigen it recognizes is unknown. A much larger clone lies one base from this, so it may be a read error. To synthesize cDNA, template-switch 5'RACE was performed with a primer carrying a 10-nucleotide random unique molecular identifier so that each TCR transcript was tagged. Every sequencing run yielded over 170 million TCR-beta sequences covering 15-18 subjects. The RNeasy kit was used to extract total RNA. Using the KAPA Real-time Library Amplification kit, TCR-beta VDJ regions were amplified with primers for the TCR constant region and the 5'RACE anchor. Sample indexes and Illumina adaptors were added in a first PCR, and a second PCR then increased library yield. The roughly 650 bp TCR product was size-selected on a 2% E-gel SizeSelection system after Ampure bead purification. Before pooling, libraries had their quality checked on a Bioanalyzer, their concentration measured with Qubit, and their quantity determined with the Kapa Library Quantification kit. Paired-end 2 x 150 bp sequencing of the libraries was performed on an Illumina HiSeq 2500. To increase sequence diversity, roughly 24-30% phiX was spiked into each library pool. The study's own analysis went as follows. The UMI-based MiGEC pipeline processed quality-filtered reads and removed over 75% of raw TCR sequences during error correction. VDJ genes were aligned to IMGT germline references, and clonotypes were defined by unique CDR3 amino acid sequence plus V-J genes. Clonal expansion, Shannon diversity and CDR3 relatedness (CalcPairwiseDistances, ClusterSamples) were evaluated with VDJtools, and phylogenetic trees were built with CLCbio workbench. Clones with at least 8 unique UMIs were defined as expanded, with this threshold being based on coefficient-of-variation modelling across technical triplicates. TCRdb reran the public reads through fastp at Q25 and MiXCR, keeping productive beta chains. Identical CDR3 protein sequences are pooled into one entry, listed with their most common genes and DNA. The V and J calls and clone size come from TCRdb's table, not from the authors' own analysis. This sample holds 45,000 to 70,000 distinct CDR3 sequences; roughly 4.6% were observed only once. About 3% of the sample rests with the top ten.

Libraries from unsorted PBMCs were made from 2 million PBMCs kept in RNAlater at -80 degrees C until RNA extraction. Multiple sclerosis patients were enrolled in a US clinical protocol under which disease progression was evaluated by magnetic resonance imaging. Peripheral blood was subjected to Ficoll-Hypaque density gradient centrifugation to isolate PBMCs, which were then cryopreserved in liquid nitrogen. There are 12 amino acids in the CDR3, from cysteine to phenylalanine inclusive. CDR3 DNA is the only sequence kept; it has 36 bases, read in frame from the first base. The junction carries 9 bases between V and J, which are trimmed by 0 bases and 10 bases respectively. The germline V gene (reference sequence) supplies CDR1 DFQATT and CDR2 SNEGSKA.

The sample comprised PBMCs. This TCR was recovered from a man aged 50 to 59 with multiple sclerosis. The chain employs TRBV20-1 and TRBJ1-4; the D gene is unclear. The CDR3 loop reads CSARDTEGKLFF. The DNA sequence is as follows: TGCAGTGCTAGAGATACGGAGGGAAAACTGTTTTTT.